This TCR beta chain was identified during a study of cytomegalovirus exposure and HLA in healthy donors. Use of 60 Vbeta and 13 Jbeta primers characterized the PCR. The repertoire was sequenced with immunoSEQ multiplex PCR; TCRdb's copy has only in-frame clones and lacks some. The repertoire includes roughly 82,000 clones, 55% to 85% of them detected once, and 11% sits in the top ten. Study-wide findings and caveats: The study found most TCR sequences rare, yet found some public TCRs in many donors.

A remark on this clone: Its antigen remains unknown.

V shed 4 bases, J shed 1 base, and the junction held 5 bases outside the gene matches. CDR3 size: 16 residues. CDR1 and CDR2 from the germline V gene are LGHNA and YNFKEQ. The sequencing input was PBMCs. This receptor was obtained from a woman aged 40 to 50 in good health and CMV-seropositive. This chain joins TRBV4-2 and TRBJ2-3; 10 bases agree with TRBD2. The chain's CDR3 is CASSPAGTSGTDTQYF. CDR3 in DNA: TGTGCCAGCAGCCCGGCCGGGACTAGCGGCACAGATACGCAGTATTTT.